The present T cell receptor beta chain was sequenced within a study of blood T cells in healthy people across ages. General study points: Both higher diversity and more naive CD4+ cells marked long-lived donors when set against aged donors. Strong correlation existed between TCR beta diversity and naive T cell percentage.

Donors were systemically healthy Caucasian individuals from Russia aged roughly 6 to 90 years. The authors drew about 9.9 milliliters of peripheral blood from each donor. It was with a sample-barcoded 5' primer and a J-beta primer mix that a second PCR of roughly 7 to 12 cycles was run. TCRdb reprocessed the 5' RACE reads via MiXCR and lists one record per CDR3 protein. The table includes approximately 1,100,000 distinct CDR3 sequences, over 35% detected once. The V gene lost 7 bases and the J gene lost 7 bases, with 9 bases spanning the gap. There are 11 residues in the CDR3. Germline V gene lookup returns CDR1 MNHEY and CDR2 SMNVEV (reference sequence). A remark on this clonotype: Its cognate antigen is unknown.

This receptor was obtained from a woman aged 60 to 75 in good health. The sample was blood. The chain couples TRBV27 to TRBJ2-3; no clear D gene. The CDR3 loop reads CASIFANTQYF. The CDR3 DNA reads as TGTGCCAGCATTTTCGCGAATACGCAGTATTTT.